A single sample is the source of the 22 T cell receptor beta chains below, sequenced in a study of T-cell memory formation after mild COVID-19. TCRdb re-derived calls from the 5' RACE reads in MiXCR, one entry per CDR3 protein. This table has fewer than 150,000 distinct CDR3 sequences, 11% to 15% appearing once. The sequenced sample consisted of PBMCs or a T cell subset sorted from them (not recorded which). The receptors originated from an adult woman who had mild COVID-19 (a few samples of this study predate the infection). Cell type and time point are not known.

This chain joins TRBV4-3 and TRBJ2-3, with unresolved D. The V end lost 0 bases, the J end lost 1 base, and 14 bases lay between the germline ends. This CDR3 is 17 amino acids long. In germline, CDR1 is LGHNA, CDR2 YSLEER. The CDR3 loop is CASSQEWASLGTDTQYF. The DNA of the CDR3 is TGCGCCAGCAGCCAAGAATGGGCCAGCCTGGGCACAGATACGCAGTATTTT.

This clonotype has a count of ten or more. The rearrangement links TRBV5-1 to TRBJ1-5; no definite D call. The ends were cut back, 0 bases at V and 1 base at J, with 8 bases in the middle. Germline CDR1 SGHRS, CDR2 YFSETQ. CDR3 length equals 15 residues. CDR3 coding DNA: TGCGCCAGCAGCTTGGATGGGAGGAGCAATCAGCCCCAGCATTTT. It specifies CASSLDGRSNQPQHF.

The CDR3 DNA follows: TGTGCCAGCAGCGGAGGCTCCCCCGAGCAGTTCTTC. This translates into CASSGGSPEQFF. The J gene is TRBJ2-1, the V gene TRBV7-9, with a weak D call TRBD2 (5 bases). Germline V gene sequence: CDR1 SEHNR, CDR2 FQNEAQ (reference sequence). The CDR3 has 12 amino acids. Deletions cut 5 bases from V and 10 bases from J, with 12 bases between.

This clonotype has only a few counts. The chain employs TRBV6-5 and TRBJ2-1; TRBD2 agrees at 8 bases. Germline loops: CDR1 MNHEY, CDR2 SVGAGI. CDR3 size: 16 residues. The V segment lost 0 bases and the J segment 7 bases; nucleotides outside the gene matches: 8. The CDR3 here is CASSYSRRGDENEQFF. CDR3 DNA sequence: TGTGCCAGCAGTTACTCGCGGCGGGGGGATGAGAATGAGCAGTTCTTC.

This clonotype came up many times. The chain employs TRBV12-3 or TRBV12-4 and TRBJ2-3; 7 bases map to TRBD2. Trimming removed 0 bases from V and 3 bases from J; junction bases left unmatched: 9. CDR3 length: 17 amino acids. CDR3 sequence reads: CASSLAWITGGTDTQYF. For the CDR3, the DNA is TGTGCCAGCAGTTTAGCCTGGATAACGGGAGGAACAGATACGCAGTATTTT.

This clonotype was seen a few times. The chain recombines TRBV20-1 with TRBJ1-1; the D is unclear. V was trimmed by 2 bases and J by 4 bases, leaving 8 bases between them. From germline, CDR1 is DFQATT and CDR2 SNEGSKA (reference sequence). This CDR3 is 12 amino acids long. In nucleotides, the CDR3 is TGCAGTGCTAGACCGGGCGGCACTGAAGCTTTCTTT. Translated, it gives CSARPGGTEAFF.

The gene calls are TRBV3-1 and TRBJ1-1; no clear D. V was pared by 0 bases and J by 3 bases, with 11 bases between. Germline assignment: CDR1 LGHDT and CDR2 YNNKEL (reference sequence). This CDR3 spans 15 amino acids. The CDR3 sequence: CASSQEVALYTEAFF. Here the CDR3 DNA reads TGTGCCAGCAGCCAAGAAGTGGCGTTGTACACTGAAGCTTTCTTT.

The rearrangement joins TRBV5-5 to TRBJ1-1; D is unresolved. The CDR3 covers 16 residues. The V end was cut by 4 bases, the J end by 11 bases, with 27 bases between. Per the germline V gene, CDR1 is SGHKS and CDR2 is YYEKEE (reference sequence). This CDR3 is CASSGTPGSNPSRAFF. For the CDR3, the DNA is TGTGCCAGCAGCGGAACCCCCGGGAGCAACCCATCGCGGGCTTTCTTT.

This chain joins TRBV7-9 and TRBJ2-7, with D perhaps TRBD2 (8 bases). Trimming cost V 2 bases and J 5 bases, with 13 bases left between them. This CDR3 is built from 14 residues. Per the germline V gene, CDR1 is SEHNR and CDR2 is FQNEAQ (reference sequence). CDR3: CASSLTGGGDEQYF. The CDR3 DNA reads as TGTGCCAGCAGCTTAACGGGAGGGGGCGACGAGCAGTACTTC.

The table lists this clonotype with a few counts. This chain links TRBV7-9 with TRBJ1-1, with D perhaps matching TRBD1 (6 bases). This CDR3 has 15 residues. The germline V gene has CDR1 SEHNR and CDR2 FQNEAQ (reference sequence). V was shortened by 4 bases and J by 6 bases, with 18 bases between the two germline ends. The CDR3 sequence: CASSSGTLMVAEAFF. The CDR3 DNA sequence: TGTGCCAGCAGCTCAGGGACACTCATGGTGGCTGAAGCTTTCTTT.

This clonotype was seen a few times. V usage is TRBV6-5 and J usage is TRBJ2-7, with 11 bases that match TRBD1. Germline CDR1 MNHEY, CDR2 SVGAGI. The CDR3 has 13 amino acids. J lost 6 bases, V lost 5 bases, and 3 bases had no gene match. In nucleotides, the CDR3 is TGTGCCAGCAGTCCCGGGACAGGGGGCGAGCAGTACTTC. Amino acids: CASSPGTGGEQYF.

DNA for the CDR3: TGCGCCAGCAGACCCTCACCCGCTTCAACTAATGAAAAACTGTTTTTT. This encodes CASRPSPASTNEKLFF. V and J are TRBV4-1 and TRBJ1-4; unclear D gene. Germline V lookup: CDR1 MGHRA, CDR2 YSYEKL. V gave up 6 bases and J gave up 0 bases, with 14 bases separating them. The CDR3 covers 16 residues.

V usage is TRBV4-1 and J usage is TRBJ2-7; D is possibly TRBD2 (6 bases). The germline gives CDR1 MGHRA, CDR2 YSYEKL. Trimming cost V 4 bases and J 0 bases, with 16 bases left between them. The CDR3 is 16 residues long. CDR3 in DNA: TGCGCCAGCAGCCCGCAATCACGGGGGAGCTCCTACGAGCAGTACTTC. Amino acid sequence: CASSPQSRGSSYEQYF.

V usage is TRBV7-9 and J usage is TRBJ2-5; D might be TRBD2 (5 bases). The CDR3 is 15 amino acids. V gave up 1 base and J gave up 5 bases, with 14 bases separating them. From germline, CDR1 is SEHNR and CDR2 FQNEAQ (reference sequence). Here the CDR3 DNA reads TGTGCCAGCAGCTTAGGAGAGGGATATCAGGAGACCCAGTACTTC. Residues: CASSLGEGYQETQYF.

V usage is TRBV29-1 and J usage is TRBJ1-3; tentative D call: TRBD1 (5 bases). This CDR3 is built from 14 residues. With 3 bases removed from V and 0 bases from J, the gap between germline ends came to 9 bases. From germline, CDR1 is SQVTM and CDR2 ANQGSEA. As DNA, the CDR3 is TGCAGCGTTGATTCAGGGTTCTCTGGAAACACCATATATTTT. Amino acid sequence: CSVDSGFSGNTIYF.

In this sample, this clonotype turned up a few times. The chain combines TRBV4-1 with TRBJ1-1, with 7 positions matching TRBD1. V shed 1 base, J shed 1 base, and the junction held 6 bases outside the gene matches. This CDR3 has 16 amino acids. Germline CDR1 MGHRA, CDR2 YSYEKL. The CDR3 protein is CASSQVIDRANTEAFF. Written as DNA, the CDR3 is TGCGCCAGCAGCCAAGTGATTGACAGGGCGAACACTGAAGCTTTCTTT.

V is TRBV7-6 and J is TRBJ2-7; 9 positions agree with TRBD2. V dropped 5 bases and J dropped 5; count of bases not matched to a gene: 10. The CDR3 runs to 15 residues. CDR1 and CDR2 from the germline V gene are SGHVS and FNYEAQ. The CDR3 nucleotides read TGTGCCAGCAGCCCCGGGACTAGCCTCGCTCACGAGCAGTACTTC. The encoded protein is CASSPGTSLAHEQYF. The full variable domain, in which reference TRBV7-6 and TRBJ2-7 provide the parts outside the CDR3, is GAGVSQSPRYKVTKRGQDVALRCDPISGHVSLYWYRQALGQGPEFLTYFNYEAQQDKSGLPNDRFSAERPEGSISTLTIQRTEQRDSAMYRCASSPGTSLAHEQYFGPGTRLTVT.

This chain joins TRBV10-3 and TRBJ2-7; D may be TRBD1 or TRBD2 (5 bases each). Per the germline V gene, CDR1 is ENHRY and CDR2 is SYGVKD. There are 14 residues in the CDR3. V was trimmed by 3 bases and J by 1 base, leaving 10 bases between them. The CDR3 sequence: CAISETGLSYEQYF. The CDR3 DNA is TGTGCCATCAGTGAAACAGGACTTTCCTACGAGCAGTACTTC.

CDR3 nucleotides: TGTGCCAGCAGCTTGGTACAGGGGAACACTGAAGCTTTCTTT. Translating gives CASSLVQGNTEAFF. J is TRBJ1-1 and V is TRBV7-9; D possibly corresponds to TRBD1 (6 bases). Germline CDR1 and CDR2: SEHNR and FQNEAQ (reference sequence). With 3 bases removed from V and 1 base from J, the gap between germline ends came to 9 bases. The CDR3 is 14 residues long.

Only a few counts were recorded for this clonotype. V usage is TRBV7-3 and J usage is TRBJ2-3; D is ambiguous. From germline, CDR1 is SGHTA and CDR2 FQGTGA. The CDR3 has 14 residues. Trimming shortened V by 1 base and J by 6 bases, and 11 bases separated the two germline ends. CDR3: CASSLSPVGDTQYF. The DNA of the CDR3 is TGTGCCAGCAGCTTAAGTCCTGTAGGGGATACGCAGTATTTT. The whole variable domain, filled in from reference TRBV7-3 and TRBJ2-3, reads GAGVSQTPSNKVTEKGKYVELRCDPISGHTALYWYRQSLGQGPEFLIYFQGTGAADDSGLPNDRFFAVRPEGSVSTLKIQRTERGDSAVYLCASSLSPVGDTQYFGPGTRLTVL.

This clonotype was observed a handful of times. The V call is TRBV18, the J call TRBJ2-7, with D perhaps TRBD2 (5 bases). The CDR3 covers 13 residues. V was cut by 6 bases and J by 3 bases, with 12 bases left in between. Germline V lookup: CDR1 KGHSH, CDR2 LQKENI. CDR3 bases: TGTGCCAGCTCTCGGACTGGTTACTACGAGCAGTACTTC. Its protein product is CASSRTGYYEQYF.

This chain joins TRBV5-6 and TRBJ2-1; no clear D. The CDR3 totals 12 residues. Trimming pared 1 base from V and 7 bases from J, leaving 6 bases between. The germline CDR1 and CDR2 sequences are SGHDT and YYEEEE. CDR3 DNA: TGTGCCAGCAGCTTGCAGGTTAATGAGCAGTTCTTC. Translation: CASSLQVNEQFF.